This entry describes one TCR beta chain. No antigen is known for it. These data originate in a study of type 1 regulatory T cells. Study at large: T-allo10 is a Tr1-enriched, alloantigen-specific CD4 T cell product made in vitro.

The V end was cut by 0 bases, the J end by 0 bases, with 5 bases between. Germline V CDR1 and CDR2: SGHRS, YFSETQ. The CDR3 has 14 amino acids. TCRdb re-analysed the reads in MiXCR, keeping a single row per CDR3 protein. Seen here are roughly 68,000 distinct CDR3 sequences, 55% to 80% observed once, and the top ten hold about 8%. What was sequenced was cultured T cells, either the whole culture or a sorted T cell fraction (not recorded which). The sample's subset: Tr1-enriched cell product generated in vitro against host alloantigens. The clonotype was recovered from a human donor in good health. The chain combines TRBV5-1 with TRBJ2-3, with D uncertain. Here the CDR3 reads CASSLAGSTDTQYF. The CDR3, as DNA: TGCGCCAGCAGCTTGGCCGGAAGCACAGATACGCAGTATTTT.